The 25 T cell receptor beta chains presented below share a single source sample, sequenced in a study of T cell responses to AZD1222 COVID-19 vaccine. Method: immunoSEQ multiplex PCR; TCRdb's copy keeps in-frame clones and lacks some. The table has roughly 98,000 clones, about nine tenths seen once. Material: peripheral blood, obtained 28 days after the second AZD1222 dose. These receptors were obtained from an adult who received the AZD1222 COVID-19 vaccine.

V usage is TRBV28 and J usage is TRBJ2-5; TRBD1 matches 8 bases. Germline lookup yields CDR1 MDHEN and CDR2 SYDVKM. The CDR3 consists of 16 residues. The junction had 11 bases not matched to a gene; V was cut back by 6 bases and J by 2 bases. This CDR3 reads CASRSGQGGTQETQYF. The CDR3 region has the DNA TGTGCCAGCAGGTCAGGACAGGGCGGGACGCAAGAGACCCAGTACTTC.

This chain joins TRBV12-3 or TRBV12-4 and TRBJ1-1, with a tentative D call TRBD1 (6 bases). The CDR3 has 12 amino acids. V was trimmed by 6 bases and J by 4 bases, leaving 9 bases between them. This chain's CDR3 is CASSPQGTEAFF. DNA for the CDR3: TGTGCCAGCAGCCCACAGGGCACTGAAGCTTTCTTT.

The CDR3, as DNA: TGTGCCCCTGCCCCGGGACTAGCGGGAGTCGGTGCGACCCCTAAGCCCTACAATGAGCAGTTCTTC. This encodes CAPAPGLAGVGATPKPYNEQFF. The chain combines TRBV28 with TRBJ2-1; 14 bases fit TRBD2. The germline CDR1 and CDR2 sequences are MDHEN and SYDVKM. The CDR3 is made up of 22 amino acids. With 11 bases clipped from V and 2 bases from J, the junction kept 26 bases outside the gene matches.

The chain uses TRBV9 and TRBJ2-1; the match to TRBD2 covers 8 bases. CDR3 length: 12 residues. The germline V gene encodes CDR1 SGDLS and CDR2 YYNGEE. The ends lost 4 bases at V and 13 bases at J; junction bases unmatched: 7. CDR3 DNA: TGTGCCAGCAGCCCGGGGGGGATAGTCCAGTTCTTC. Protein: CASSPGGIVQFF.

The sample holds a few counts of this clone. V is TRBV5-6 and J is TRBJ2-1; weak D call: TRBD1 (5 bases). Looked up from germline, CDR1 is SGHDT and CDR2 is YYEEEE. V lost 5 bases, J lost 2 bases, and 11 bases lay in between. This CDR3 contains 14 residues. The DNA of the CDR3 is TGTGCCAGCAGTCCTCTGGGGCCCTACAATGAGCAGTTCTTC. It codes for CASSPLGPYNEQFF.

This chain links TRBV5-1 with TRBJ2-5; the match to TRBD2 covers 8 bases. After removal of 0 bases from V and 5 bases from J, the junction contained 6 bases not matched to a gene. CDR1 and CDR2 from the germline V gene are SGHRS and YFSETQ. This CDR3 is built from 15 residues. CDR3 nucleotide sequence: TGCGCCAGCAGCTTGGACGGGAGGGCCCGGGAGACCCAGTACTTC. It codes for CASSLDGRARETQYF. Drawing the rest from reference TRBV5-1 and TRBJ2-5, the complete variable domain is KAGVTQTPRYLIKTRGQQVTLSCSPISGHRSVSWYQQTPGQGLQFLFEYFSETQRNKGNFPGRFSGRQFSNSRSEMNVSTLELGDSALYLCASSLDGRARETQYFGPGTRLLVL.

CDR3 bases: TGTGCCTGGAGTGTAGGCAGGGTGAACACTGAAGCTTTCTTT. Encoded protein: CAWSVGRVNTEAFF. The V gene is TRBV30, the J gene TRBJ1-1; maybe TRBD1 (5 bases). V shed 0 bases and J shed 0 bases, with 8 bases lying between them. Per the germline V gene, CDR1 is GTSNPN and CDR2 is SVGIG (reference sequence). CDR3 size: 14 residues.

The rearrangement uses TRBV5-1 and TRBJ1-6, with TRBD1 as a possible D gene (5 bases). The CDR3 sequence is 15 residues long. The V end was cut by 0 bases, the J end by 8 bases, with 12 bases between. Germline values: CDR1 SGHRS, CDR2 YFSETQ. In DNA, the CDR3 is TGCGCCAGCAGCTTGGGTTTGGAGGGGTATTCACCCCTCCACTTT. Translated, it gives CASSLGLEGYSPLHF.

The CDR3 protein is CASSLGPTYGYTF. The CDR3 DNA follows: TGTGCCAGCAGCTTGGGGCCAACTTATGGCTACACCTTC. This chain uses TRBV5-6 with TRBJ1-2; no definite D call. CDR1 and CDR2 from the germline V gene are SGHDT and YYEEEE. Trimming took off 0 bases at V and 5 bases at J, with 8 bases between the two ends. This CDR3 contains 13 residues.

The rearrangement joins TRBV28 to TRBJ2-6; 7 nucleotides line up with TRBD2. The CDR3 is made up of 16 amino acids. The germline gives CDR1 MDHEN, CDR2 SYDVKM. V shed 6 bases, J shed 4 bases, and the junction held 9 bases outside the gene matches. In nucleotides, the CDR3 is TGTGCCAGCAGACCCCCGCGGGGGTCCGGGGCCAACGTCCTGACTTTC. This sequence encodes CASRPPRGSGANVLTF.

The J gene is TRBJ2-7, the V gene TRBV28, with a weak D call TRBD1 (6 bases). The CDR3 runs to 16 residues. Trimming removed 2 bases from V and 4 bases from J, with 18 bases in between. Germline V gene sequence: CDR1 MDHEN, CDR2 SYDVKM. The CDR3 bases are TGTGCCAGCAGTTTAGATTCCTCCGGACAGTCGTACGAGCAGTACTTC. This sequence encodes CASSLDSSGQSYEQYF. Variable domain in full (rest from reference TRBV28 and TRBJ2-7): DVKVTQSSRYLVKRTGEKVFLECVQDMDHENMFWYRQDPGLGLRLIYFSYDVKMKEKGDIPEGYSVSREKKERFSLILESASTNQTSMYLCASSLDSSGQSYEQYFGPGTRLTVT.

The chain combines TRBV29-1 with TRBJ2-7; D possibly uses TRBD1 or TRBD2 (6 bases each). This CDR3 is 14 amino acids long. Trimming stripped 1 base from V and 6 bases from J, with 16 bases between. Germline V gene sequence: CDR1 SQVTM, CDR2 ANQGSEA. The CDR3 region has the DNA TGCAGCGTTGAAGCGGGGGCCGGGAAGAGCGAGCAGTACTTC. It encodes CSVEAGAGKSEQYF.

The chain is built from TRBV30 and TRBJ2-7; TRBD2 agrees at 10 bases. The CDR3 length is 17 residues. CDR1 GTSNPN and CDR2 SVGIG come from the germline V gene (reference sequence). V lost 0 bases, J lost 2 bases, and 10 bases stayed unmatched. In nucleotides, the CDR3 is TGTGCCTGGAGTGTACTAGGCCGGACTAGCGGAACCTACGAGCAGTACTTC. This sequence encodes CAWSVLGRTSGTYEQYF.

This chain connects TRBV6-5 to TRBJ2-1, with 11 bases that match TRBD2. Germline-derived CDR1 and CDR2 are MNHEY and SVGAGI. V lost 2 bases and J lost 10; bases outside the gene matches: 4. There are 14 residues in the CDR3. This chain's CDR3 is CASSYGTSGPEQFF. CDR3 DNA: TGTGCCAGCAGTTACGGGACTAGCGGACCAGAGCAGTTCTTC.

This chain uses TRBV14 with TRBJ1-2; tentatively, D is TRBD1 (5 bases). Trimming removed 1 base from V and 8 bases from J, with 8 bases in between. Germline CDR1 and CDR2: SGHDN and FVKESK. This CDR3 has 12 amino acids. The CDR3 sequence: CASSQGWDGYTF. CDR3 in DNA: TGTGCCAGCAGCCAAGGGTGGGACGGCTACACCTTC.

The chain combines TRBV27 with TRBJ1-2, with 10 nucleotides matching TRBD1. Germline CDR1 is MNHEY and CDR2 is SMNVEV (reference sequence). V gave up 5 bases and J gave up 4 bases; unmatched junction bases: 7. The CDR3 runs to 15 residues. CDR3 region: CASSAPGQGSYGYTF. The CDR3 DNA reads TGTGCCAGCAGTGCCCCGGGACAGGGGTCCTATGGCTACACCTTC.

This chain uses TRBV7-6 with TRBJ2-7; 9 bases agree with TRBD1. The trim removed 1 base at V and 3 bases at J, leaving 4 bases unmatched. CDR1 and CDR2 (germline): SGHVS, FNYEAQ. The CDR3 is 15 amino acids. As DNA, the CDR3 is TGTGCCAGCAGCTTAGAGGGGACAGGGTTCTACGAGCAGTACTTC. Amino acid sequence: CASSLEGTGFYEQYF.

The chain combines TRBV6-6 with TRBJ1-5; D not resolved. Between the trimmed V and J ends, which lost 6 bases and 7 bases, there was a span of 13 bases. CDR3 size: 13 residues. In germline, CDR1 is MNHNY, CDR2 SVGAGI (reference sequence). CDR3 in DNA: TGTGCCAGCAGGAGGGAAAGGGTCCAGCCCCAGCATTTT. Translation gives CASRRERVQPQHF.

The chain is built from TRBV19 and TRBJ1-2; no firm D call. CDR3 length: 13 residues. Trimming removed 5 bases from V and 2 bases from J, with 9 bases in between. Germline V lookup: CDR1 LNHDA, CDR2 SQIVND (reference sequence). The CDR3: CASSFGGNYGYTF. The DNA of the CDR3 is TGTGCCAGTAGTTTTGGAGGGAACTATGGCTACACCTTC.

The J gene is TRBJ2-6, the V gene TRBV28; a weak D match, TRBD1 (5 bases). V lost 5 bases and J 0 bases, leaving 14 bases between the germline ends. CDR1 is MDHEN, CDR2 SYDVKM, per germline. This CDR3 has 17 residues. The DNA for the CDR3 is TGTGCCAGCAGTAACCCAGGGCCCCCCTCTGGGGCCAACGTCCTGACTTTC. Translated: CASSNPGPPSGANVLTF. Variable domain in full (rest from reference TRBV28 and TRBJ2-6): DVKVTQSSRYLVKRTGEKVFLECVQDMDHENMFWYRQDPGLGLRLIYFSYDVKMKEKGDIPEGYSVSREKKERFSLILESASTNQTSMYLCASSNPGPPSGANVLTFGAGSRLTVL.

J is TRBJ1-3 and V is TRBV2, with a weak D call TRBD1 (5 bases). Trimming stripped 3 bases from V and 3 bases from J, with 9 bases between. CDR1 and CDR2 (germline): SNHLY, FYNNEI. This CDR3 has 14 amino acids. The DNA for the CDR3 is TGTGCCAGCAGTGAGGGGGGTATTGGAAACACCATATATTTT. Translated: CASSEGGIGNTIYF. Together with reference TRBV2 and TRBJ1-3, the CDR3 gives the full variable domain: EPEVTQTPSHQVTQMGQEVILRCVPISNHLYFYWYRQILGQKVEFLVSFYNNEISEKSEIFDDQFSVERPDGSNFTLKIRSTKLEDSAMYFCASSEGGIGNTIYFGEGSWLTVV.

The chain carries TRBV2 and TRBJ2-1, with D tentatively TRBD2 (6 bases). Trimming removed 5 bases from V and 4 bases from J, with 12 bases in between. This CDR3 contains 14 residues. Germline CDR1 and CDR2: SNHLY and FYNNEI. CDR3 sequence (DNA): TGTGCCAGCAGTAACGACGGGACTTACAATGAGCAGTTCTTC. As protein: CASSNDGTYNEQFF.

J is TRBJ2-2 and V is TRBV5-8; TRBD1 agrees at 7 bases. The CDR3 has 15 residues. Germline V gene lookup returns CDR1 SGHTS and CDR2 YDEGEE. Trimming took 3 bases from V and 4 from J; bases not matched to a gene: 6. CDR3 loop: CASSWGQLGTGELFF. The CDR3 DNA reads as TGTGCCAGCAGCTGGGGACAGCTGGGCACCGGGGAGCTGTTTTTT.

There are many counts of this clone. The chain joins TRBV19 to TRBJ2-1, with 7 nucleotides matching TRBD2. CDR1 is LNHDA and CDR2 is SQIVND in the germline V gene (reference sequence). The trim removed 6 bases at V and 0 bases at J, leaving 2 bases unmatched. This CDR3 has 14 residues. In DNA form, the CDR3 reads TGTGCCAGTAGGTTAGCGGGCTCCTACAATGAGCAGTTCTTC. Protein sequence: CASRLAGSYNEQFF.

Turning to this clone: This may be a read error: a much more frequent sequence differs by one nucleotide. This chain links TRBV2 with TRBJ2-3; D is unresolved. CDR1 SNHLY and CDR2 FYNNEI come from the germline V gene. The V gene lost 6 bases and the J gene lost 2 bases, with 3 bases spanning the gap. This CDR3 region has 11 residues. The chain's CDR3 is CASSYTDTQYF. The CDR3 DNA sequence: TGTGCCAGCAGCTACACAGATACGCAGTATTTT.